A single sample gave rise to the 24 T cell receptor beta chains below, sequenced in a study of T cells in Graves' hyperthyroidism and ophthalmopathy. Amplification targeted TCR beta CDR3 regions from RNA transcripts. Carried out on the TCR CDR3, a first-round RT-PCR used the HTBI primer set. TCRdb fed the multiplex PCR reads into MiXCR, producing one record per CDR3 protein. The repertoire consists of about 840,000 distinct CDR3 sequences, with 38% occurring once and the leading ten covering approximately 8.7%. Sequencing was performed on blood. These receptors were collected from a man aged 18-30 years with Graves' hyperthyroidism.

CDR3 amino acids: CASSSQTGAETQYF. The CDR3 DNA reads TGTGCCAGCAGCTCTCAGACAGGGGCGGAGACCCAGTACTTC. The V call is TRBV7-9, the J call TRBJ2-5, with 8 bases fitting TRBD1. Germline CDR1 is SEHNR and CDR2 is FQNEAQ (reference sequence). Trimming at V came to 4 bases and at J to 5 bases, leaving 6 bases not matched to a gene. The CDR3 runs 14 residues.

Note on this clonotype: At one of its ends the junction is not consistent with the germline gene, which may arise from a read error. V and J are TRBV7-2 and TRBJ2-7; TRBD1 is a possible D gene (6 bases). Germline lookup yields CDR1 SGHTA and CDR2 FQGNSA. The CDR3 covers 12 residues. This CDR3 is CASRDSSYEHYF. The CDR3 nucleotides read TGTGCCAGCAGGGACAGTTCCTACGAGCATTACTTC.

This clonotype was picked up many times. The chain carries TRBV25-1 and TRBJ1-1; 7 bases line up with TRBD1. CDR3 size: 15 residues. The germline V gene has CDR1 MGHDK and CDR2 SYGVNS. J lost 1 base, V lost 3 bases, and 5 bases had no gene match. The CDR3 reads CASSDPSGGNTEAFF. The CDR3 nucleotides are TGTGCCAGCAGTGATCCCTCAGGGGGGAACACTGAAGCTTTCTTT.

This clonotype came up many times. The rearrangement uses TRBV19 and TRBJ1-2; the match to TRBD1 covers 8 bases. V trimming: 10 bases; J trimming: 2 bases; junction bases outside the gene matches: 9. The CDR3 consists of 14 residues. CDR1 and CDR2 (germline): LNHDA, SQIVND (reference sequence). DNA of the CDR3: TGTGCCACTCAAACGGGACAGGAGAACTATGGCTACACCTTC. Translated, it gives CATQTGQENYGYTF.

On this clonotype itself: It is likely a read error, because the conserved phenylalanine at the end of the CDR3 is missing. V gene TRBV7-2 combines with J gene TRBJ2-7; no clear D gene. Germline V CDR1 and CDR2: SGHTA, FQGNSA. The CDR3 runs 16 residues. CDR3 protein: CASSQDLSVSSGEQYL. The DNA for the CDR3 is TGCGCCAGCAGCCAAGATTTAAGCGTTTCGTCAGGCGAGCAGTACTTA.

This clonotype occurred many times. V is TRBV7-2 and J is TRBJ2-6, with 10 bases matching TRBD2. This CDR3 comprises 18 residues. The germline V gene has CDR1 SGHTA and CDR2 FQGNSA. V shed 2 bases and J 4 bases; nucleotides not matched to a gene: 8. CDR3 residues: CASSLKLAGATGANVLTF. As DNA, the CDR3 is TGTGCCAGCAGCTTAAAGCTAGCGGGAGCCACCGGGGCCAACGTCCTGACTTTC.

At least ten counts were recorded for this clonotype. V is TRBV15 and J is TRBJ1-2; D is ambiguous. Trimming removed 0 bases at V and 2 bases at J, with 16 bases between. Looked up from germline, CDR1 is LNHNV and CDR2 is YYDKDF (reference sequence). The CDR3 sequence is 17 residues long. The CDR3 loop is CATSRDRVKAGNYGYTF. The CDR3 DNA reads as TGTGCCACCAGCAGAGATAGAGTCAAGGCTGGAAACTATGGCTACACCTTC. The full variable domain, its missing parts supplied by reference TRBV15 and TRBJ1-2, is DAMVIQNPRYQVTQFGKPVTLSCSQTLNHNVMYWYQQKSSQAPKLLFHYYDKDFNNEADTPDNFQSRRPNTSFCFLDIRSPGLGDTAMYLCATSRDRVKAGNYGYTFGSGTRLTVV.

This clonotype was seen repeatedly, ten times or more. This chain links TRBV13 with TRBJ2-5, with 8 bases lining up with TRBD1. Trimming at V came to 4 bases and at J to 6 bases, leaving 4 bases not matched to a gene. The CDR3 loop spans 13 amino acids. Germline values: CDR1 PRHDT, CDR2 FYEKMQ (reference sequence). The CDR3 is CASSSRDRQTQYF. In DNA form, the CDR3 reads TGTGCCAGCAGCTCCAGGGACAGGCAGACCCAGTACTTC.

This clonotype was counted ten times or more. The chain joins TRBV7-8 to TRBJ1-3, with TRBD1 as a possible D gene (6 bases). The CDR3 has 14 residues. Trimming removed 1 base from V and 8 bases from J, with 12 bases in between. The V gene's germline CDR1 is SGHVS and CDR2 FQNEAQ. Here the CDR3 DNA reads TGTGCCAGCAGCTTAGAAGGGACAACGGACACCATATATTTT. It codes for CASSLEGTTDTIYF.

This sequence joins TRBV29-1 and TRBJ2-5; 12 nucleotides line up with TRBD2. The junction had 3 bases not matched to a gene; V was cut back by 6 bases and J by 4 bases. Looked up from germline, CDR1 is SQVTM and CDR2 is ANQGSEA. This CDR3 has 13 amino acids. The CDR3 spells CSVRGLAGETQYF. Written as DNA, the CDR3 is TGCAGCGTGCGGGGACTAGCGGGAGAGACCCAGTACTTC. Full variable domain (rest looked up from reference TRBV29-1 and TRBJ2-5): SAVISQKPSRDICQRGTSLTIQCQVDSQVTMMFWYRQQPGQSLTLIATANQGSEATYESGFVIDKFPISRPNLTFSTLTVSNMSPEDSSIYLCSVRGLAGETQYFGPGTRLLVL.

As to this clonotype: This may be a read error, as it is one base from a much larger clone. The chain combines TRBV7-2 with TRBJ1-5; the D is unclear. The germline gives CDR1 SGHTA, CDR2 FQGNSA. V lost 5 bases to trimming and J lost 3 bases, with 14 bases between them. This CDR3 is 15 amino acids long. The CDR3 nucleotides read TGTGCCAGCAGCCTAACCGAGGGCAACAATCAGCCCCAGCATTTT. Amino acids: CASSLTEGNNQPQHF.

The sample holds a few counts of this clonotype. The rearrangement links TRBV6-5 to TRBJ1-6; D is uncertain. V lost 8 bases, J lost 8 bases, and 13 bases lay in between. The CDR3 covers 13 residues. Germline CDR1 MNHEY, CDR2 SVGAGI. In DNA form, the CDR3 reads TGTGCCAGCGCCCCCAATCAGGATTCACCCCTCCACTTT. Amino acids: CASAPNQDSPLHF.

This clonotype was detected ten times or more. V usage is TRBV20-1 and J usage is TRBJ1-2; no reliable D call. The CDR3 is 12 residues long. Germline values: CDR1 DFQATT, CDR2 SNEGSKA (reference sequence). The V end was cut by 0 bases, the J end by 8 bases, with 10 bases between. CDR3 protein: CSAREGLGGYTF. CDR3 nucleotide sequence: TGCAGTGCTAGAGAAGGGCTGGGCGGCTACACCTTC.

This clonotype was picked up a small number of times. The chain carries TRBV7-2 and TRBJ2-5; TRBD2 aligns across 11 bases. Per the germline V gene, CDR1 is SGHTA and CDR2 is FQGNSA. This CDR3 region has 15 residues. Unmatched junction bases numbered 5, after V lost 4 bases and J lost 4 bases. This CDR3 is CASSSSTSGRETQYF. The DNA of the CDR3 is TGTGCCAGCAGCTCGTCTACTAGCGGGAGAGAGACCCAGTACTTC.

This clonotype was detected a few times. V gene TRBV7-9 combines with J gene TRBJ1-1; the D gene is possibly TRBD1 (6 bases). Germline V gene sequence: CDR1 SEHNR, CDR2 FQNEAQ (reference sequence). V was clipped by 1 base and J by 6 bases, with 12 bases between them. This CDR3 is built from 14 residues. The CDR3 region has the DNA TGTGCCAGCAGCTTAGTGTTAGGGGGTCCTGAAGCTTTCTTT. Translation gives CASSLVLGGPEAFF. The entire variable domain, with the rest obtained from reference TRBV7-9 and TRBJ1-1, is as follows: DTGVSQNPRHKITKRGQNVTFRCDPISEHNRLYWYRQTLGQGPEFLTYFQNEAQLEKSRLLSDRFSAERPKGSFSTLEIQRTEQGDSAMYLCASSLVLGGPEAFFGQGTRLTVV.

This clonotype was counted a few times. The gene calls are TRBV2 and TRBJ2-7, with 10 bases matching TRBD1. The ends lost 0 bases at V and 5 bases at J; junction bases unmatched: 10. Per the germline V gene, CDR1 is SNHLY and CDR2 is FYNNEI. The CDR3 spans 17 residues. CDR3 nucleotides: TGTGCCAGCAGTGAAGCCGGAGGGGGACAGGGGATAAACGAGCAGTACTTC. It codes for CASSEAGGGQGINEQYF.

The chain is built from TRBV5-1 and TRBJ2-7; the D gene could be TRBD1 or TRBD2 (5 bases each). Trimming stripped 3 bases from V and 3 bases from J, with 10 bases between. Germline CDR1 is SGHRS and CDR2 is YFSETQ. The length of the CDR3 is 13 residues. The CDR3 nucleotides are TGCGCCAGCAGCTGGGACGGGGTCTACGAGCAGTACTTC. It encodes CASSWDGVYEQYF.

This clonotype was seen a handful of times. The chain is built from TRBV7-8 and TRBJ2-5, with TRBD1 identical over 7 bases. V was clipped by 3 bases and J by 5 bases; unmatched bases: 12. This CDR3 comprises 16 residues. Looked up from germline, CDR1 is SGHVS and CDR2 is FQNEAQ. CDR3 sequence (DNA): TGTGCCAGCAGCTTGGGGGCAGGGGGTGTAAGGGAGACCCAGTACTTC. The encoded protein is CASSLGAGGVRETQYF.

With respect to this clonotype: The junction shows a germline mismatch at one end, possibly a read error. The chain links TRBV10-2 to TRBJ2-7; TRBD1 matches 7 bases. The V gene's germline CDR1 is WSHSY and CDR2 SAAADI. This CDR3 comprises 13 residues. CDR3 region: CATRQTGIYEQYF. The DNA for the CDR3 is TGTGCCACCCGCCAGACAGGGATCTACGAGCAGTACTTC.

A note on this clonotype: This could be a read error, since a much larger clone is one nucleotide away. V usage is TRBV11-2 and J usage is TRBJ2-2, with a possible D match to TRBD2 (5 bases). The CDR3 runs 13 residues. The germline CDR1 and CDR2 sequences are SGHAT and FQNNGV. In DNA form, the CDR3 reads TGTGCCAGCAGCCATTGGACCCCCGGGGAGCTGCTTTTT. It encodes CASSHWTPGELLF.

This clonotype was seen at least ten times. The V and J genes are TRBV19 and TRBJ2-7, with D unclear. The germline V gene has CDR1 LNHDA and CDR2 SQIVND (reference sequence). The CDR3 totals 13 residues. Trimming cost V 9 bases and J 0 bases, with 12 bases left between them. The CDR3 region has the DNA TGTGCCAGCAGCTCCGGGCCCTCCTACGAGCAGTACTTC. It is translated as CASSSGPSYEQYF. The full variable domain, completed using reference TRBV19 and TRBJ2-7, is DGGITQSPKYLFRKEGQNVTLSCEQNLNHDAMYWYRQDPGQGLRLIYYSQIVNDFQKGDIAEGYSVSREKKESFPLTVTSAQKNPTAFYLCASSSGPSYEQYFGPGTRLTVT.

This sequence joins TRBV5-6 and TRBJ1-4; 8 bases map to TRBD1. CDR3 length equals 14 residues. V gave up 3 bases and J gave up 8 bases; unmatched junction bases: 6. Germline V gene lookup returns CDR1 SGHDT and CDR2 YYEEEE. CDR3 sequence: CASSSQWDREKLFF. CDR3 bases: TGTGCCAGCAGCTCCCAGTGGGACAGGGAAAAACTGTTTTTT.

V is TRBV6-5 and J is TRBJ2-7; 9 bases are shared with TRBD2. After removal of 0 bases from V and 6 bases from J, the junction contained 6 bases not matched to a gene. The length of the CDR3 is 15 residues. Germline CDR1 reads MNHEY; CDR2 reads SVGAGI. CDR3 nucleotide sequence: TGTGCCAGCAGTTACTCGGTAGCGGGAGAACGCGAGCAGTACTTC. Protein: CASSYSVAGEREQYF.

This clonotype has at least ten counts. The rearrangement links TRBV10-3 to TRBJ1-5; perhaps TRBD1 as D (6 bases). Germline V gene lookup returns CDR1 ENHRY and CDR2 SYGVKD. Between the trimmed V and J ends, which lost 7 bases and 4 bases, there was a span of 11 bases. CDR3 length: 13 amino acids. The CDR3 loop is CAITSGENQPQHF. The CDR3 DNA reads TGTGCCATCACCTCAGGGGAGAATCAGCCCCAGCATTTT.